The clone carrying this T cell receptor beta chain was seen only once. One end of the junction varies from germline; a read error may be responsible. The CDR3 spans 19 residues. Looked up from germline, CDR1 is SGHTA and CDR2 is FQGNSA. MiXCR was run by TCRdb on the PCR reads, yielding one entry per CDR3 protein. The sample consists of under 15,000 distinct CDR3 sequences, roughly 47% of them appearing once. The data derive from a study of CD4 and CD8 cells across lung adenocarcinoma regions. This rearrangement joins TRBV7-2 to TRBJ2-5, with D perhaps TRBD1 or TRBD2 (6 bases each). The clonotype originates from a male donor with lung adenocarcinoma. The CD4 and CD8 labels of this study may be unreliable. Sequences were obtained from CD8+ T cells from the margin of a lung tumor. The chain's CDR3 is CASTNSSRLGGRHRDTQYF. CDR3 DNA sequence: TGTGCCAGCACCAACTCGTCGAGGCTCGGGGGCCGGCACAGAGATACGCAGTACTTT. Using reference TRBV7-2 and TRBJ2-5 for the parts outside the CDR3, the full variable domain is GAGVSQSPSNKVTEKGKDVELRCDPISGHTALYWYRQSLGQGLEFLIYFQGNSAPDKSGLPSDRFSAERTGGSVSTLTIQRTQQEDSAVYLCASTNSSRLGGRHRDTQYFGPGTRLLVL.